The T cell receptor (beta chain) described here comes from a study of shared clonotypes between healthy human individuals. Naive CD8 cells comprised CD45RO-negative, CCR7-positively selected cells, excluding terminally differentiated effector memory CD45RA+ cells. Assay: immunoSEQ multiplex PCR; the TCRdb copy retains only in-frame clones and omits some. The data hold more than 2 million clones, with just under 95% observed a single time. Germline lookup yields CDR1 LGHNA and CDR2 YSLEER. The CDR3 extends over 15 amino acids. The V gene lost 1 base and the J gene lost 6 bases, with 16 bases spanning the gap.

The clonotype comes from a young man in good health. Some clones in this sample may be carry-over from other donors' samples. The chain couples TRBV4-3 to TRBJ2-7, with TRBD1 as a possible D gene (5 bases). Input material: naive CD8+ T cells from PBMCs. CDR3: CASSQGRALRGEQYF. In DNA form, the CDR3 reads TGCGCCAGCAGCCAAGGCCGGGCCCTTAGGGGCGAGCAGTACTTC.